Sequencing of this T cell receptor (beta chain) was carried out in a study of technical replicates of blood from a handful of donors. Trimming cost V 1 base and J 0 bases, with 9 bases left between them. The germline gives CDR1 MGHDK, CDR2 SYGVNS. The CDR3 length is 15 residues. Profiled with immunoSEQ multiplex PCR; TCRdb holds only in-frame clones, not every one. Altogether under 90,000 clones are present, approximately 94% being singletons, with the ten largest covering under 0.3%. V is TRBV25-1 and J is TRBJ1-1, with D perhaps TRBD1 (5 bases). This sequence was found in a human donor in good health. The sequencing sample was made of T cells isolated from PBMCs. CDR3 amino acids: CASSEFSGLNTEAFF. CDR3 in DNA: TGTGCCAGCAGTGAATTTTCAGGGTTGAACACTGAAGCTTTCTTT. Full variable domain (remainder filled in from reference TRBV25-1 and TRBJ1-1): EADIYQTPRYLVIGTGKKITLECSQTMGHDKMYWYQQDPGMELHLIHYSYGVNSTEKGDLSSESTVSRIRTEHFPLTLESARPSHTSQYLCASSEFSGLNTEAFFGQGTRLTVV.